The 12 T cell receptor beta chains below come from one sample, sequenced in a study of Graves' ophthalmopathy and Graves' hyperthyroidism. The sequenced template was RNA, covering the TCR beta CDR3 region. In the first round, RT-PCR was carried out with HTBI primers, and a multiplex PCR formed the second round. Via MiXCR, TCRdb re-called the multiplex PCR reads, giving one row per CDR3 protein. Of 350,000 or so distinct CDR3 sequences listed, 17% are singletons. The specimen was peripheral blood. These receptors came from an adult man with Graves' ophthalmopathy.

The V gene is TRBV6-5, the J gene TRBJ2-7; 9 bases align to TRBD1. From germline, CDR1 is MNHEY and CDR2 SVGAGI. The CDR3 runs 15 residues. The V gene end was trimmed by 2 bases and the J gene end by 5 bases; junction bases not matched to a gene: 7. This CDR3 is CASSYPPGQGNEQYF. The CDR3 DNA follows: TGTGCCAGCAGTTACCCGCCGGGACAGGGAAACGAGCAGTACTTC.

The chain has TRBV12-3 or TRBV12-4 and TRBJ2-7; possible D gene TRBD2, 5 bases. CDR3 length equals 14 residues. V lost 0 bases and J 3 bases, leaving 9 bases between the germline ends. Here the CDR3 DNA reads TGTGCCAGCAGTTTAGCGGGAGCGGTCTACGAGCAGTACTTC. Its protein is CASSLAGAVYEQYF.

This clonotype appeared many times. The J gene is TRBJ2-2, the V gene TRBV11-2, with 8 bases matching TRBD1. The CDR3 is 14 amino acids. The V segment lost 5 bases and the J segment 6 bases; nucleotides outside the gene matches: 5. The germline V gene has CDR1 SGHAT and CDR2 FQNNGV. CDR3 sequence reads: CASSLGQGPGELFF. The CDR3 DNA sequence: TGTGCCAGCAGCCTAGGACAGGGCCCCGGGGAGCTGTTTTTT.

This clonotype was recorded at least ten times. V gene TRBV11-2 combines with J gene TRBJ1-1; TRBD1 might be the D (6 bases). V lost 5 bases, J lost 2 bases, and 24 bases lay in between. Germline-derived CDR1 and CDR2 are SGHAT and FQNNGV. This CDR3 contains 18 residues. CDR3 residues: CASSPLSLLSGGNTEAFF. CDR3 DNA: TGTGCCAGCAGCCCTCTTTCCCTACTGTCGGGGGGCAACACTGAAGCTTTCTTT. Combining the CDR3 with reference TRBV11-2 and TRBJ1-1 gives the whole variable domain EAGVAQSPRYKIIEKRQSVAFWCNPISGHATLYWYQQILGQGPKLLIQFQNNGVVDDSQLPKDRFSAERLKGVDSTLKIQPAKLEDSAVYLCASSPLSLLSGGNTEAFFGQGTRLTVV.

The sample holds many counts of this clonotype. Since no conserved phenylalanine or tryptophan closes the CDR3, a read error is the likely cause. This rearrangement joins TRBV27 to TRBJ2-7; D is possibly TRBD2 (5 bases). CDR1 is MNHEY and CDR2 is SMNVEV in the germline V gene (reference sequence). Deletions cut 4 bases from V and 4 bases from J, with 20 bases between. CDR3 length: 16 amino acids. The DNA for the CDR3 is TGTGCCAGCAGTTCCCACGCCACTCTACTAGGGTACGAGCAGTACCTC. Translated: CASSSHATLLGYEQYL.

This clonotype was picked up a small number of times. V and J are TRBV25-1 and TRBJ2-7; unclear D gene. This CDR3 has 11 residues. Trimming left V 6 bases short and J 6 bases short, with 9 bases between. The germline CDR1 and CDR2 sequences are MGHDK and SYGVNS. The CDR3 nucleotides read TGTGCCAGCAGCTGGGCCGGCGAGCAGTACTTC. Residues: CASSWAGEQYF.

This clonotype was observed many times. V is TRBV6-5 and J is TRBJ1-1; TRBD1 agrees at 8 bases. From germline, CDR1 is MNHEY and CDR2 SVGAGI. The CDR3 spans 13 residues. The V and J ends lost 6 bases and 3 bases, in that order; junction bases with no gene match: 3. CDR3 protein: CASRGQVHTEAFF. As DNA, the CDR3 is TGTGCCAGCAGGGGACAGGTTCACACTGAAGCTTTCTTT.

This clonotype has at least ten counts. Here the CDR3 reads CASSLPETQYF. In DNA, the CDR3 is TGTGCCAGCAGCCTACCAGAGACCCAGTACTTC. The chain carries TRBV2 and TRBJ2-5; D not resolved. From germline, CDR1 is SNHLY and CDR2 FYNNEI. V gave up 6 bases and J gave up 4 bases, with 6 bases separating them. There are 11 residues in the CDR3.

This clonotype appeared many times. V usage is TRBV12-3 or TRBV12-4 and J usage is TRBJ1-5, with 7 bases fitting TRBD1. V dropped 7 bases and J dropped 6; count of bases not matched to a gene: 6. The CDR3 is 13 amino acids. Here the CDR3 reads CASKGARGQPQHF. CDR3 nucleotides: TGTGCCAGCAAGGGGGCGCGGGGTCAGCCCCAGCATTTT.

This clonotype was recorded many times. The chain couples TRBV4-2 to TRBJ2-7; possible D gene TRBD2, 5 bases. The germline V and J ends were trimmed by 4 bases and 0 bases, with 13 bases remaining between them. Germline assignment: CDR1 LGHNA and CDR2 YNFKEQ. This CDR3 comprises 15 residues. CDR3 sequence reads: CASSRVRELSYEQYF. For the CDR3, the DNA is TGTGCCAGCAGCCGGGTTAGGGAGCTCTCCTACGAGCAGTACTTC.

This clonotype appeared many times. The chain recombines TRBV6-2 or TRBV6-3 with TRBJ1-5; D ambiguous. CDR3 length: 14 amino acids. The V and J ends lost 0 bases and 3 bases respectively, with 6 bases between them. CDR1 and CDR2 (germline): MNHEY, SVGEGT. In DNA form, the CDR3 reads TGTGCCAGCAGTTACTCGTCCGCCAATCAGCCCCAGCATTTT. This codes for CASSYSSANQPQHF.

The chain links TRBV6-2 or TRBV6-3 to TRBJ2-7; possible D gene TRBD1, 6 bases. Germline loops: CDR1 MNHEY, CDR2 SVGEGT. This CDR3 has 15 residues. Trimming took 4 bases from V and 0 from J, leaving 13 bases between them. In DNA form, the CDR3 reads TGTGCCAGCAGTTCCTACCGACAGGCCTCCTACGAGCAGTACTTC. Translated: CASSSYRQASYEQYF.